The 5 T cell receptor beta chains below were found in one sample sequenced in a study of blood T cell repertoires in COVID-19. Clones were read by immunoSEQ multiplex PCR, and TCRdb kept only the in-frame ones, dropping some. In the table there are 250,000 to 300,000 clones, roughly 90% of which are singletons. Sequenced material: peripheral blood. The receptors originated from a woman aged 50 to 65 who had recovered from COVID-19.

The J gene is TRBJ2-7, the V gene TRBV4-1, with 8 bases lining up with TRBD1. The CDR3 runs 14 residues. The V gene's germline CDR1 is MGHRA and CDR2 YSYEKL. The V and J ends lost 3 bases and 2 bases, in that order; junction bases with no gene match: 3. CDR3 sequence: CASSHLQGAYEQYF. Written as DNA, the CDR3 is TGCGCCAGCAGCCATCTACAGGGGGCCTACGAGCAGTACTTC.

Only a few counts were recorded for this clone. This chain connects TRBV12-3 or TRBV12-4 to TRBJ1-1; D is perhaps TRBD1 (6 bases). Trimming took 2 bases from V and 9 from J, leaving 10 bases between them. CDR3 length: 12 amino acids. This CDR3 reads CASSLQGIQAFF. The CDR3 DNA sequence: TGTGCCAGCAGTTTACAGGGGATCCAAGCTTTCTTT.

Regarding this clone: The same CDR3 also results from other DNA sequences found in this sample. The chain uses TRBV4-3 and TRBJ1-2; D remains ambiguous. The CDR3 sequence is 13 residues long. Germline loops: CDR1 LGHNA, CDR2 YSLEER. Trimming shortened V by 0 bases and J by 4 bases, and 6 bases separated the two germline ends. CDR3 sequence: CASSQEGLYGYTF. The CDR3 coding sequence is TGCGCCAGCAGCCAAGAGGGCCTCTATGGCTACACCTTC.

The V gene is TRBV7-2, the J gene TRBJ2-3; 7 nucleotides match TRBD2. This CDR3 has 17 amino acids. Trimming took 8 bases from V and 0 from J; bases not matched to a gene: 14. The V gene's germline CDR1 is SGHTA and CDR2 FQGNSA. CDR3: CASQPRIGGSSTDTQYF. CDR3 nucleotide sequence: TGTGCCAGCCAACCGAGGATAGGCGGGAGTAGCACAGATACGCAGTATTTT.

V and J are TRBV30 and TRBJ1-1; perhaps TRBD1 as D (6 bases). The V and J ends lost 2 bases and 1 base respectively, with 20 bases between them. CDR3 size: 17 residues. In germline, CDR1 is GTSNPN, CDR2 SVGIG (reference sequence). The CDR3 DNA follows: TGTGCCTGGAGTCCCCCTGCGGGGGGGCGGTGGAACACTGAAGCTTTCTTT. This gives the protein CAWSPPAGGRWNTEAFF.